The clone carrying this T cell receptor beta chain was recorded many times. Its antigen is undetermined. Quantitative 5'-RACE with molecular barcodes produced the TCR beta libraries. TCRdb fed the 5' RACE reads into MiXCR, producing one record per CDR3 protein. The sample shows some 220,000 distinct CDR3 sequences, about 7.3% of them seen only once. This sample stems from a study of CD8 T cells in ankylosing spondylitis. Study-wide results and caveats: Before this, some motif variants had been reported in reactive arthritis synovial fluid and blood. Ankylosing spondylitis blood appeared to carry a characteristic TCR beta motif of eight or nine highly homologous variants.

The CDR3 runs to 15 residues. V lost 7 bases and J lost 4, with 18 bases in between. The source material was blood, either unsorted or a sorted T cell fraction (not recorded which). The chain joins TRBV12-3 or TRBV12-4 to TRBJ2-3; a possible D gene is TRBD1 (5 bases). The TCR comes from a male donor with ankylosing spondylitis. The chain's CDR3 is CASTPRGFRADTQYF. CDR3 bases: TGTGCCAGCACCCCAAGGGGATTTCGGGCAGATACGCAGTATTTT.